This TCR beta chain is drawn from a study of OX40 agonist ivuxolimab in advanced cancers. As for the study more broadly: Ivuxolimab, which targeted the costimulatory receptor OX40 (CD134), was an agonistic, fully human IgG2 monoclonal antibody. Prior anti-PD-1, anti-PD-L1 or anti-CTLA-4 therapy was permitted, and checkpoint inhibitors had been received by approximately 39% of dose-escalation patients. Of the roughly 53 patients in dose escalation, 19 had hepatocellular carcinoma, around 15 had melanoma, 9 had renal cell carcinoma and 9 had head and neck cancer. Partial responses occurred in three dose-escalation patients, of whom one had hepatocellular carcinoma and two had cutaneous melanoma. The paper covers the monotherapy dose-escalation part of the phase I ivuxolimab trial, which included N ≈ 57 patients. Peripheral TCRbeta sequencing was intended to test whether TCR sequence diversity was altered and clonal T-cell expansion was caused by ivuxolimab. In the dose-escalation cohort, 70% to 85% of patients were male, and the mean age was roughly 60 years with a range of roughly 20 to 80. Intravenous ivuxolimab was administered to patients every 2 weeks at six dose levels: 0.01, 0.1, 0.3, 1.5, 3 and 10 mg/kg.

Worth noting for this clone: Which antigen it targets is not known. No base-level quality is on record; no much larger clone is a single base apart.

The CDR3 spans 13 residues, from the cysteine through the phenylalanine. The DNA shown is the 39-base CDR3, in frame from base 1. The germline V gene (reference sequence) provides CDR1 GTSNPN and CDR2 SVGIG. The junction shows trimming of 2 bases on V and 5 bases on J, plus 9 bases between the germline ends. The trial excluded patients who had a history of autoimmune disease or were on systemic immunosuppression. Peripheral blood for TCR sequencing was collected from all dose cohorts at baseline, on cycle 4 day 1, and on cycle 7 day 1. The samples were taken from a phase I, first-in-human, multicenter, open-label dose-escalation trial of ivuxolimab. The trial enrolled adults with locally advanced or metastatic head and neck squamous cell, hepatocellular, melanoma or renal cell carcinoma. Before TCR sequencing, CD4+ and CD8+ T cells were separately sorted from peripheral blood. Study-level results and caveats: In partial responders in the 0.1-3.0 mg/kg groups, normalized peripheral clonal expansion was found to be among the lowest, especially among CD8+ T cells. At doses of 0.1 to 3.0 mg/kg, clonal expansion of both CD4+ and CD8+ blood T cells was observed from baseline to week 6. Antigen specificity was not determined for the clonally expanded peripheral T cells. Low levels of normalized T-cell clonal expansion were also shown by some nonresponding patients. On average, CD8+ T cells showed more expanded clones than CD4+ T cells after ivuxolimab.

For sequencing of the TCRbeta CDR3 region, genomic DNA was extracted from the sorted cells. The immunoSEQ Assay was used for sequencing of TCRbeta CDR3 regions. TCRdb limited this immuneACCESS table to in-frame rearrangements with V and J called. A share of clones is missing; checked studies link under half to unresolved V genes, and the rest is unexplained. This sample holds 69,000 or so clones; roughly 80% were observed only once. Approximately 6.8% of the sample is taken by the ten largest. The chain joins TRBV30 to TRBJ1-4; a tentative D call is TRBD1 (6 bases match). This clonotype was obtained from an adult with an advanced solid tumor such as melanoma, head and neck, liver or kidney cancer. The specimen was CD4+ or CD8+ T cells sorted from blood, collected in a trial of the OX40 agonist ivuxolimab. The sequence in DNA is TGTGCCTGGAGTTTTGGGGGCAATGAAAAACTGTTTTTT. It translates to CAWSFGGNEKLFF.